This TCR beta chain came from a study of T cell responses to AZD1222 COVID-19 vaccine. This CDR3 is 14 amino acids long. Germline V CDR1 and CDR2: MNHEY, SMNVEV (reference sequence). V lost 6 bases, J lost 7 bases, and 19 bases lay in between. Profiled with immunoSEQ multiplex PCR; TCRdb holds only in-frame clones, not every one. Found here are 80,000 to 90,000 clones, over 75% of them singletons; the top ten hold 5.4%. The V call is TRBV27, the J call TRBJ2-7; possibly TRBD1 or TRBD2 for D (5 bases each). This material consisted of peripheral blood, taken 28 days after the second AZD1222 dose. The clonotype originates from an adult who received the AZD1222 COVID-19 vaccine. The CDR3, as DNA: TGTGCCAGCAGGGTGGGGACGGAAGGCGGAGAGCAGTACTTC. It translates to CASRVGTEGGEQYF.